These T cell receptor beta chains were read from a single sample in a study of shared clonotypes between healthy human individuals. TCRdb's copy holds only in-frame clones and misses some; the assay was immunoSEQ multiplex PCR. The data show about 1.1 million clones, 75% to 80% seen once. Material: memory CD4+ T cells from PBMCs. The receptors were gathered from a man between 18 and 35 years old in good health. Some clones in this sample may be carry-over from other donors' samples. Both conserved end residues are part of each CDR3. D genes are given only for firm matches. Rows may omit the clone size; those that give it use once, few, many or a size class.

J gene	D gene	V gene	clone size	CDR3 DNA	CDR3 protein
TRBJ1-2	NA	TRBV5-1	NA	TGCGCCAGCAGCTTGACCCCTGGAGGGGACTATGGCTACACCTTC	CASSLTPGGDYGYTF
TRBJ1-2	NA	TRBV15	few	TGTGCCACCAGCGAGGACAGCTATGGCTACACCTTC	CATSEDSYGYTF
TRBJ2-2	TRBD1	TRBV14	once	TGTGCCAGCAGACCGGGACAGGGCTTAAACACCGGGGAGCTGTTTTTT	CASRPGQGLNTGELFF
TRBJ2-3	NA	TRBV30	NA	TGTGCCTGGAGTACCAACTCTGGGGATACGCAGTATTTT	CAWSTNSGDTQYF
TRBJ2-3	NA	TRBV28	NA	TGTGCCAGCAGTTTATACGAGCTTGGGGCAGATACGCAGTATTTT	CASSLYELGADTQYF
TRBJ2-7	TRBD2	TRBV11-2	NA	TGTGCCAGCAGCTTCTCAGGTAGCGGGCGTTACGAGCAGTACTTC	CASSFSGSGRYEQYF
TRBJ2-2	NA	TRBV11-3	NA	TGTGCCGGCAGCTTAGACCGCGACACCGGGGAGCTGTTTTTT	CAGSLDRDTGELFF
TRBJ2-3	TRBD2	TRBV29-1	once	TGCAGCGTTGGACGGACAGGCCCTAGCGGGAGCTTCTCAGATACGCAGTATTTT	CSVGRTGPSGSFSDTQYF
TRBJ2-1	TRBD1	TRBV19	NA	TGTGCCAGTGGGGGACAGGGTGTCAATGAGCAGTTCTTC	CASGGQGVNEQFF
TRBJ1-1	NA	TRBV27	NA	TGTGCCAGCAGTCCGACACCGGGAGAGGCTGAAGCTTTCTTT	CASSPTPGEAEAFF
TRBJ2-2	TRBD1	TRBV7-3	few	TGTGCCAGCAGCTTAACGGGACAGGGGGTTACCGGGGAGCTGTTTTTT	CASSLTGQGVTGELFF
TRBJ2-1	NA	TRBV7-9	NA	TGTGCCAGCAGCTTAGGATCCCAGGGAAATGAGCAGTTCTTC	CASSLGSQGNEQFF
TRBJ2-1	TRBD2	TRBV2	NA	TGTGCCAGCAGTACCTTTAGCGGGAGGGTGTCCAATGAGCAGTTCTTC	CASSTFSGRVSNEQFF
TRBJ2-7	NA	TRBV5-4	NA	TGTGCCAGCAGCCCTTCTCCGATCCAATCCTACGAGCAGTACTTC	CASSPSPIQSYEQYF
TRBJ2-2	NA	TRBV9	NA	TGTGCCAGCCGACGGACCTACACCGGGGAGCTGTTTTTT	CASRRTYTGELFF
TRBJ2-1	TRBD2	TRBV10-3	NA	TGTGCCATCAGCGGAGGGGGAGCGGGAGAACGCGAGCAGTTCTTC	CAISGGGAGEREQFF
TRBJ1-1	NA	TRBV4-3	few	TGCGCCAGCAGCCAACCACAGGGTAACACTGAAGCTTTCTTT	CASSQPQGNTEAFF